This entry concerns a single T cell receptor (beta chain). The clone's antigen remains unknown. No base quality values were provided; no much bigger clone lies one nucleotide off. The entry originates in a study of shared clonotypes between healthy human individuals (dated by TCRdb to the early 2020s). In the study overall: The cohort included a few men and two women between 18 and 49 years of age. Each donor's leukapheresis produced roughly between roughly 0.9 and 8.9 billion PBMCs. Different laboratories and diverse techniques were used to prepare libraries and sequence TCR repertoires, to increase sequencing depth and limit assay-specific biases. To estimate repertoire size and how much clonotype sharing occurs between individuals, the study deeply sequenced the blood TCR repertoires of five healthy adults. For each donor, CD4 naive and CD4 memory were each given three plates, CD8 naive was given two plates, and CD8 memory was given one plate. What the study reported, not specific to this receptor: Sampling was restricted to blood, and TCR repertoires in tissues likely differ from the TCR repertoires found in blood. Incomplete sequencing was indicated by rarefaction of sorted-subset datasets, despite the large sequencing depth. When a handful of donors were compared, the shared fraction of clonotypes was approximately 5% for naive CD4, roughly 3.3% for naive CD8, 2.3% for memory CD4, and less than 0.5% for memory CD8. Because the study included only a small number of donors, the genetic and exposure-history diversity represented was limited. Pairwise subsampling led to the expectation that sequencing depth would affect the degree of clonotype sharing among donors. Estimated clonotype richness was generally larger for naive than for memory subsets. Compared with non-shared clonotypes, clonotypes shared by all four sorted-subset donors had higher generation probabilities.

CD8 naive samples were CD45RO-negative cells positively selected for CCR7, giving a CD45RA+CCR7+ population that excluded TemRA cells. The donors were healthy, HIV-negative adults with no recently reported acute infections or vaccinations. Every donor was a Caucasian adult residing in Nashville, Tennessee, USA. Blood was obtained by leukapheresis, after which PBMCs were separated by Ficoll-Histopaque density gradient centrifugation and cryopreserved in liquid nitrogen vapor phase. Analytical flow cytometry was used to check the purity and quantity of every magnetically sorted T cell population. From each sorted fraction, genomic DNA was isolated and quantified by UV absorbance on a Nanodrop 2000c. Per the germline V gene (reference sequence), SEHNR is the CDR1 and FQNEAQ is the CDR2. Relative to germline, V is missing 8 bases and J is missing 4 bases, with 10 bases of the junction outside any gene match. The CDR3 contains 15 residues, cysteine and phenylalanine counted. The retained sequence is limited to the CDR3, 45 bases, with the frame set at the first base.

Using the deep immunoSEQ assay, TCR CDR3 regions were amplified from genomic DNA by multiplex PCR. For each cell subset, the extracted genomic DNA was distributed evenly across all wells of several immunoSEQ 96-well plates, and each plate served as one replicate. Each replicate PCR for sorted subsets received around 210 ng genomic DNA, equal to roughly 30,000 T cell genomes. Purified libraries were measured with a Qubit 3.0 fluorometer, size-checked on a Bioanalyzer 2100, and measured again with the KAPA Library Quantification kit. Each immunoSEQ 96-well plate was sequenced on its own single-read 150-cycle Illumina NextSeq 550 flow cell. In the original analysis: Because only junctional sequences without quality scores were contained in the immunoSEQ output, filtering matching that applied to full-length reads could not be performed. Sequences were annotated with PyIR, a Python wrapper for IgBLAST v1.9, using IMGT germline references to assign V/J genes and CDR3. Reads with weak V/J assignments (E-value above 1e-6), missing CDR3, stop codons, out-of-frame junctions, or ambiguous translated residues were removed. V3J clonotypes were defined by identical inferred V gene, J gene, and CDR3 amino acid sequence. Percentage overlap between repertoires was computed as shared unique clonotypes divided by the size of the smaller repertoire. Repertoire richness was assessed with RTK rarefaction, the Chao1 estimator, and Recon v2.1 estimates of unobserved clonotypes. For all TCRbeta clonotypes obtained by the gDNA method from a few donors, generation probabilities were computed with OLGA. In TCRdb, the immuneACCESS table is reduced to in-frame sequences with V and J assigned. These tables do not hold every clone; where another copy was compared, an unresolved V gene accounts for under half, and the others remain unexplained. V and J calls and clone size come straight from that table; D and trimming were deduced from the DNA. This sample lists some 2 million clones; less than 95% were detected once. The leading ten clones occupy more than 0.95% of the sample.

Here the chain combines TRBV7-9 and TRBJ2-3, and 9 junctional nucleotides match TRBD2. The receptor was derived from a man aged 18 to 35 in good health. What was sequenced was naive CD8+ T cells sorted from blood. Reading the label with the study, this specimen's cell subset or site is: CD45RA+CCR7+. The DNA sequence is given as TGTGCCAGCCGCCTTAGCGGGGGAGCCGCAGATACGCAGTATTTT. It is translated as CASRLSGGAADTQYF. The reference TRBV7-9 and TRBJ2-3 proteins fill in what lies around the CDR3, so the full variable domain reads DTGVSQNPRHKITKRGQNVTFRCDPISEHNRLYWYRQTLGQGPEFLTYFQNEAQLEKSRLLSDRFSAERPKGSFSTLEIQRTEQGDSAMYLCASRLSGGAADTQYFGPGTRLTVL.